Sequencing of this T cell receptor (beta chain) was carried out in a study of neurological immune-mediated disorders. V was trimmed by 4 bases and J by 8 bases, leaving 11 bases between them. Germline V lookup: CDR1 DFQATT, CDR2 SNEGSKA (reference sequence). The CDR3 is made up of 12 amino acids. Findings and limits, study-wide: Phylogenetic grouping assigned the repertoires of 18 of 34 multiple sclerosis patients to a single related-CDR3 cluster, representing a possible signature. Multiple sclerosis, the disease with the least TCR clonal expansion, fell below healthy controls, whereas HTLV-1-associated myelopathy showed the most.

This clonotype showed up many times. The antigen is unknown. Synthesis of cDNA used 5'RACE (with 10-nucleotide random UMIs). TCRdb redid the calling of the 5' RACE reads with MiXCR, one entry per CDR3 protein. The repertoire includes about 81,000 distinct CDR3 sequences, about 4.3% of them detected once, and roughly 5.6% sits in the top ten. This sample's time point: longitudinal time-point 3. PBMCs stored at -80 C, numbering 2 million, were the origin of the unsorted libraries. The sequence derives from an older woman with multiple sclerosis. The genes are TRBV20-1 and TRBJ1-4; D is perhaps TRBD1 (6 bases). The sample was PBMCs. CDR3 DNA sequence: TGCAGTGCTAATACAGGGAGGGAAAAACTGTTTTTT. It yields the protein CSANTGREKLFF.